What follows describes a single T cell receptor (beta chain). The sample comes from a study of blood T cell repertoires in COVID-19. Study overall: The analysed material was cDNA or gDNA that came from T cells, B-cell-depleted T cells, or PBMCs.

Authors' methods: Estimation of nucleated cell counts relied on the amplification of reference gene primers. TCRdb's table, derived via immunoSEQ multiplex PCR, lists solely in-frame clones and lacks some. From that table come the V and J calls and clone size; the DNA was used to work out D and trimming. In the table there are 95,000 or so clones, around nine tenths of which are singletons. This CDR3 contains 16 residues. Germline CDR1 SGHTA, CDR2 FQGNSA. V was clipped by 1 base and J by 6 bases; unmatched bases: 6. The chain employs TRBV7-2 and TRBJ2-3, with 11 nucleotides matching TRBD2. This receptor was taken from a woman between 65 and 79 years old with acute or convalescent COVID-19. Sequenced sample: peripheral blood. Written as DNA, the CDR3 is TGTGCCAGCAGCTTAGAGCTAGCGGGAGGTGTGGATACGCAGTATTTT. The encoded protein is CASSLELAGGVDTQYF.